The following is a T cell receptor beta chain sequence with its context. Its antigen remains unidentified. This sample was included in a study of cytomegalovirus exposure and HLA in healthy donors. As for the study in general: HLA-typed donors were the source of about 81 million unique TCRs held in an early data release.

Study findings and constraints: Common viral pathogens seemed, in a later analysis, to connect with several of the most significant clusters. A classifier reportedly called cytomegalovirus status with high sensitivity and specificity.

PCR used 60 Vbeta primers and 13 Jbeta primers. This table comes from immunoSEQ multiplex PCR, and its TCRdb copy is limited to in-frame clones, with some not included. The sample has about 140,000 clones, approximately 82% seen once. Sequencing was performed on PBMCs. This receptor was identified in a woman aged 40 to 49 in good health and CMV-seronegative.

The CDR3 is CASRVSGGGYQPQHF. As DNA, the CDR3 is TGTGCCAGCAGGGTGAGTGGGGGCGGGTATCAGCCCCAGCATTTT. The genes are TRBV6-1 and TRBJ1-5; weak D call: TRBD1 (6 bases). The CDR3 consists of 15 residues. Germline V gene lookup returns CDR1 MNHNS and CDR2 SASEGT. The V and J ends lost 6 bases and 5 bases respectively, with 17 bases between them.